These 22 T cell receptor beta chains were sequenced from one sample in a study of T cell responses to AZD1222 COVID-19 vaccine. Sequencing used immunoSEQ multiplex PCR; TCRdb keeps in-frame clones, though not all of them. The table lists approximately 110,000 clones, around 87% of them singletons. This specimen consisted of peripheral blood, obtained on day 0 of AZD1222 vaccination. The origin of the receptors is an adult in good health.

The chain joins TRBV12-5 to TRBJ1-2; TRBD1 matches 8 bases. The CDR3 is 15 amino acids. From germline, CDR1 is LGHNT and CDR2 FRNRAP. J was trimmed by 6 bases and V by 0 bases; bases with no gene match: 6. The CDR3 DNA sequence: TGTGCTAGTGGTTTGGTTTCCACAGGGGGGCATGGCTACACCTTC. Protein product: CASGLVSTGGHGYTF.

This rearrangement joins TRBV5-1 to TRBJ2-5, with a tentative D call TRBD2 (5 bases). Trimming shortened V by 2 bases and J by 3 bases, and 11 bases separated the two germline ends. Germline CDR1 reads SGHRS; CDR2 reads YFSETQ. The CDR3 sequence is 14 residues long. CDR3 protein: CASSLLESEETQYF. The DNA for the CDR3 is TGCGCCAGCAGCTTACTAGAATCTGAAGAGACCCAGTACTTC.

The chain joins TRBV5-8 to TRBJ1-1; no firm D call. V was cut by 5 bases and J by 3 bases, with 11 bases left in between. CDR1 is SGHTS, CDR2 YDEGEE, per germline. The CDR3 runs to 13 residues. CDR3 region: CASSSDGYTEAFF. The CDR3, as DNA: TGTGCCAGCAGTTCCGACGGGTACACTGAAGCTTTCTTT.

J is TRBJ2-7 and V is TRBV12-5; TRBD1 is a possible D gene (5 bases). The CDR3 contains 13 residues. V was trimmed by 4 bases and J by 6 bases, leaving 13 bases between them. The germline CDR1 and CDR2 sequences are LGHNT and FRNRAP. CDR3 sequence (DNA): TGTGCTAGTGGTTCCTCAGGGCCCGGCGAGCAGTACTTC. Translating gives CASGSSGPGEQYF.

J is TRBJ1-4 and V is TRBV18; possibly TRBD1 for D (5 bases). V shed 2 bases and J shed 5 bases, with 9 bases lying between them. The CDR3 spans 14 residues. CDR1 and CDR2 from the germline V gene are KGHSH and LQKENI. The CDR3 here is CASSPRGSNEKLFF. The CDR3 coding sequence is TGTGCCAGCTCACCAAGGGGATCGAATGAAAAACTGTTTTTT.

The chain is built from TRBV7-2 and TRBJ1-1; 7 bases align to TRBD1. CDR1 SGHTA and CDR2 FQGNSA come from the germline V gene. This CDR3 has 15 residues. Trimming at V came to 6 bases and at J to 0 bases, leaving 7 bases not matched to a gene. CDR3 protein: CASRPDRALNTEAFF. The DNA of the CDR3 is TGTGCCAGCAGACCAGACAGGGCATTGAACACTGAAGCTTTCTTT.

The chain recombines TRBV7-9 with TRBJ2-1, with D hard to call. This CDR3 region has 15 residues. Germline-derived CDR1 and CDR2 are SEHNR and FQNEAQ (reference sequence). V was trimmed by 1 base and J by 1 base, leaving 8 bases between them. This chain's CDR3 is CASSLGSTSYNEQFF. The CDR3, as DNA: TGTGCCAGCAGCTTAGGGTCTACTTCCTACAATGAGCAGTTCTTC.

J is TRBJ2-6 and V is TRBV5-1; tentative D call: TRBD2 (7 bases). Germline lookup yields CDR1 SGHRS and CDR2 YFSETQ. The V gene lost 0 bases and the J gene lost 4 bases, with 11 bases spanning the gap. The CDR3 runs to 16 residues. This CDR3 reads CASSLDGGLGANVLTF. In DNA form, the CDR3 reads TGCGCCAGCAGCTTGGACGGGGGGCTGGGGGCCAACGTCCTGACTTTC.

The chain carries TRBV5-1 and TRBJ2-3; 12 bases agree with TRBD2. There are 16 residues in the CDR3. Germline values: CDR1 SGHRS, CDR2 YFSETQ. The J segment lost 1 base and the V segment lost 0 bases, leaving 0 bases of the junction unmatched. CDR3 DNA sequence: TGCGCCAGCAGCTTGGGGACTAGCGGGGGCACAGATACGCAGTATTTT. It codes for CASSLGTSGGTDTQYF.

This clone was seen only a few times. V gene TRBV5-3 combines with J gene TRBJ2-2; D may be TRBD2 (6 bases). TRBV5-3 is sorted into the ORF group, with uncertain function. The CDR3 extends over 15 amino acids. The germline V and J ends were trimmed by 4 bases and 1 base, with 11 bases remaining between them. DNA for the CDR3: TGTGCCAGAAGCCCGGGGAGGCTGAACACCGGGGAGCTGTTTTTT. This sequence encodes CARSPGRLNTGELFF.

The chain employs TRBV10-1 and TRBJ2-7; 8 nucleotides line up with TRBD1. Trimming removed 5 bases from V and 3 bases from J; junction bases left unmatched: 9. The germline CDR1 and CDR2 sequences are WNHNN and SYGVQD (reference sequence). The CDR3 length is 15 residues. The CDR3 loop is CASSIGQGALYEQYF. In nucleotides, the CDR3 is TGCGCCAGCAGTATCGGACAGGGAGCCCTCTACGAGCAGTACTTC.

The V and J genes are TRBV27 and TRBJ2-1; 11 bases are shared with TRBD2. CDR3 length equals 13 residues. Losses at the gene ends were 6 bases for V and 9 bases for J; bases not matched to a gene: 4. CDR1 and CDR2 from the germline V gene are MNHEY and SMNVEV (reference sequence). CDR3 sequence (DNA): TGTGCCAGCAGGGGTCTAGCGGGGGGTGAGCAGTTCTTC. Residues: CASRGLAGGEQFF.

V gene TRBV6-5 combines with J gene TRBJ1-2, with no clear D. The V end was cut by 4 bases, the J end by 6 bases, with 12 bases between. The CDR3 length is 13 residues. Per germline, CDR1 MNHEY and CDR2 SVGAGI. CDR3 sequence: CASSSDEIHGYTF. The CDR3 nucleotides are TGTGCCAGCAGTTCGGACGAGATCCATGGCTACACCTTC.

This rearrangement joins TRBV4-3 to TRBJ2-5; the match to TRBD2 covers 8 bases. This CDR3 is 14 amino acids long. Per the germline V gene, CDR1 is LGHNA and CDR2 is YSLEER. V dropped 1 base and J dropped 5; count of bases not matched to a gene: 3. The CDR3 DNA reads TGCGCCAGCAGCCAAGGGCGGGGGGACGAGACCCAGTACTTC. Its protein product is CASSQGRGDETQYF.

CDR3: CASSEVGSREKLFF. CDR3 coding DNA: TGTGCCAGCAGTGAAGTCGGCAGCCGGGAAAAACTGTTTTTT. The chain carries TRBV25-1 and TRBJ1-4, with D uncertain. Germline lookup yields CDR1 MGHDK and CDR2 SYGVNS. CDR3 length: 14 residues. V dropped 2 bases and J dropped 8 bases, with 12 bases sitting between them. Supplemented by reference TRBV25-1 and TRBJ1-4, the full variable domain reads EADIYQTPRYLVIGTGKKITLECSQTMGHDKMYWYQQDPGMELHLIHYSYGVNSTEKGDLSSESTVSRIRTEHFPLTLESARPSHTSQYLCASSEVGSREKLFFGSGTQLSVL.

The V gene is TRBV14, the J gene TRBJ2-1; D ambiguous. Germline CDR1 reads SGHDN; CDR2 reads FVKESK. Between the trimmed V and J ends, which lost 3 bases and 3 bases, there was a span of 12 bases. This CDR3 spans 15 amino acids. The CDR3 DNA reads as TGTGCCAGCAGCCACCGAGAAAGGGTCTACAATGAGCAGTTCTTC. As protein: CASSHRERVYNEQFF.

This chain uses TRBV11-3 with TRBJ2-2; the match to TRBD1 covers 12 bases. Germline V gene data show CDR1 as SGHNT and CDR2 as YENEEA. V shed 6 bases and J 7 bases; nucleotides not matched to a gene: 3. The CDR3 runs 14 residues. DNA of the CDR3: TGTGCCAGCAGGGGACAGGGGGCTGGCGGGGAGCTGTTTTTT. It yields the protein CASRGQGAGGELFF.

This chain uses TRBV4-1 with TRBJ1-2; D is ambiguous. Between the trimmed V and J ends, which lost 4 bases and 1 base, there was a span of 16 bases. This CDR3 region has 16 residues. Germline V CDR1 and CDR2: MGHRA, YSYEKL. The CDR3 region has the DNA TGCGCCAGCAGCCCCCCTCGGGTCCTGGATAACTATGGCTACACCTTC. Translating it yields CASSPPRVLDNYGYTF.

V usage is TRBV6-5 and J usage is TRBJ2-1; 10 nucleotides agree with TRBD2. This CDR3 spans 14 amino acids. The germline V gene has CDR1 MNHEY and CDR2 SVGAGI. Trimming removed 2 bases from V and 9 bases from J; junction bases left unmatched: 4. The CDR3 loop reads CASSYSGGASEQFF. In DNA form, the CDR3 reads TGTGCCAGCAGTTACAGCGGGGGGGCAAGTGAGCAGTTCTTC.

V and J are TRBV5-5 and TRBJ1-1; D might be TRBD1 (6 bases). Germline-derived CDR1 and CDR2 are SGHKS and YYEKEE (reference sequence). V lost 4 bases to trimming and J lost 5 bases, with 18 bases between them. The CDR3 is 15 residues long. CDR3 nucleotides: TGTGCCAGCAGCATAGGGGAGGGGGTATGGACTGAAGCTTTCTTT. This codes for CASSIGEGVWTEAFF.

The rearrangement uses TRBV27 and TRBJ2-2; D is ambiguous. From germline, CDR1 is MNHEY and CDR2 SMNVEV (reference sequence). Trimming cost V 3 bases and J 1 base, with 6 bases left between them. The CDR3 spans 14 residues. The CDR3 here is CASSFAENTGELFF. The CDR3 nucleotides are TGTGCCAGCAGTTTTGCAGAGAACACCGGGGAGCTGTTTTTT.

The rearrangement links TRBV6-1 to TRBJ2-5; D is perhaps TRBD1 or TRBD2 (5 bases each). The CDR3 extends over 13 amino acids. The V end was cut by 3 bases, the J end by 5 bases, with 10 bases between. Germline assignment: CDR1 MNHNS and CDR2 SASEGT. CDR3 sequence reads: CASSDVWGETQYF. The CDR3 region has the DNA TGTGCCAGCAGTGATGTCTGGGGGGAGACCCAGTACTTC.